The 27 T cell receptor beta chains below all came from one sample that was sequenced in a study of T cell repertoires in cytomegalovirus infection (dated by TCRdb to the late 2010s). This sample was sequenced with an Illumina HiSeq 1500. Through fastp at Q25 and MiXCR, TCRdb rebuilt clones from the public reads, retaining in-frame beta chains. Each CDR3 protein appears once, grouped with its most common genes and DNA. The sample table holds about 260,000 distinct CDR3 sequences, of which around 8.7% were seen once. Less than 15% of the sample belongs to the ten largest clones. The sequenced material came from PBMCs. These receptors were obtained from a human donor in good health (CMV status not recorded). Some clones in this sample may be carry-over from other donors' samples.

This clonotype has at least ten counts. V usage is TRBV11-2 and J usage is TRBJ2-7, with 9 bases that match TRBD1. Germline V gives CDR1 SGHAT, CDR2 FQNNGV. Unmatched junction bases numbered 12, after V lost 6 bases and J lost 6 bases. The CDR3 runs to 15 residues. The CDR3 reads CASRTPGTGFFEQYF. For the CDR3, the DNA is TGTGCCAGCAGAACCCCCGGGACAGGGTTCTTCGAGCAGTACTTC.

This clonotype was observed at least ten times. The chain combines TRBV28 with TRBJ2-7; possibly TRBD2 for D (6 bases). The germline V gene encodes CDR1 MDHEN and CDR2 SYDVKM. The CDR3 is made up of 13 amino acids. The V gene lost 9 bases and the J gene lost 5 bases, with 17 bases spanning the gap. CDR3 sequence: CASSGGSRHEQYF. CDR3 DNA sequence: TGTGCCAGTTCTGGGGGGAGTCGCCACGAGCAGTACTTC.

This clonotype was detected ten times or more. The chain uses TRBV7-8 and TRBJ2-1; D possibly corresponds to TRBD1 (5 bases). Trimming left V 5 bases short and J 4 bases short, with 15 bases between. The CDR3 length is 15 residues. The germline CDR1 and CDR2 sequences are SGHVS and FQNEAQ. CDR3 DNA: TGTGCCAGCAGCCATAGAACAGGCCCTTACAATGAGCAGTTCTTC. The encoded protein is CASSHRTGPYNEQFF.

The table lists this clonotype with many counts. V usage is TRBV11-3 and J usage is TRBJ2-1; tentatively, D is TRBD1 or TRBD2 (5 bases each). The germline V gene encodes CDR1 SGHNT and CDR2 YENEEA. The CDR3 loop spans 14 amino acids. Trimming cost V 6 bases and J 1 base, with 10 bases left between them. CDR3 amino acids: CASSSGASYNEQFF. The DNA of the CDR3 is TGTGCCAGCAGTTCCGGGGCTTCCTACAATGAGCAGTTCTTC.

There are many counts of this clonotype. The rearrangement uses TRBV7-2 and TRBJ2-1; no clear D gene. Germline loops: CDR1 SGHTA, CDR2 FQGNSA. The CDR3 spans 11 residues. V was shortened by 5 bases and J by 9 bases, with 8 bases between the two germline ends. As DNA, the CDR3 is TGTGCCAGCAGCCCGTCTGTTGAGCAGTTCTTC. Its protein is CASSPSVEQFF.

This clonotype came up many times. The J gene is TRBJ2-3, the V gene TRBV7-2; tentative D call: TRBD2 (6 bases). Per germline, CDR1 SGHTA and CDR2 FQGNSA. This CDR3 comprises 15 residues. V was pared by 0 bases and J by 4 bases, with 11 bases between. The chain's CDR3 is CASSLALSGPDTQYF. CDR3 nucleotides: TGTGCCAGCAGCTTAGCGTTGAGCGGGCCAGATACGCAGTATTTT. The whole variable domain, filled in from reference TRBV7-2 and TRBJ2-3, reads GAGVSQSPSNKVTEKGKDVELRCDPISGHTALYWYRQSLGQGLEFLIYFQGNSAPDKSGLPSDRFSAERTGGSVSTLTIQRTQQEDSAVYLCASSLALSGPDTQYFGPGTRLTVL.

This clonotype was detected only a few times. The chain employs TRBV6-2 or TRBV6-3 and TRBJ2-1, with 11 bases lining up with TRBD2. This CDR3 has 18 residues. Germline CDR1 and CDR2: MNHEY and SVGEGT. Unmatched junction bases numbered 6, after V lost 2 bases and J lost 0 bases. DNA for the CDR3: TGTGCCAGCAGTTACAGTAGCGGGGGGGATAGCTCCTACAATGAGCAGTTCTTC. Translation: CASSYSSGGDSSYNEQFF.

The sample holds many counts of this clonotype. The chain combines TRBV7-2 with TRBJ2-1; possibly TRBD1 for D (5 bases). The germline CDR1 and CDR2 sequences are SGHTA and FQGNSA. CDR3 length: 15 amino acids. Deletions cut 5 bases from V and 8 bases from J, with 19 bases between. For the CDR3, the DNA is TGTGCCAGCAGCCCCATAGGGGCTAATTATGATGAGCAGTTCTTC. As protein: CASSPIGANYDEQFF.

There are many counts of this clonotype. The chain couples TRBV27 to TRBJ2-1, with TRBD2 identical over 8 bases. The V gene end was trimmed by 5 bases and the J gene end by 0 bases; junction bases not matched to a gene: 18. Germline lookup yields CDR1 MNHEY and CDR2 SMNVEV (reference sequence). CDR3 length: 20 amino acids. CDR3 coding DNA: TGTGCCAGCAGTGCCCCCTTAGGCGCGGGGGGACCCCACTCCTACAATGAGCAGTTCTTC. This encodes CASSAPLGAGGPHSYNEQFF.

The J gene is TRBJ2-2, the V gene TRBV20-1; 7 nucleotides line up with TRBD1. The CDR3 consists of 17 residues. The J segment lost 1 base and the V segment lost 3 bases, leaving 11 bases of the junction unmatched. Per germline, CDR1 DFQATT and CDR2 SNEGSKA (reference sequence). The CDR3 bases are TGCAGTGCTAGGGGGACAGTTAGCGATTGGAACACCGGGGAGCTGTTTTTT. As protein: CSARGTVSDWNTGELFF.

There are many counts of this clonotype. This rearrangement joins TRBV7-2 to TRBJ1-2, with D hard to call. Trimming stripped 1 base from V and 5 bases from J, with 11 bases between. The CDR3 loop spans 14 amino acids. The germline gives CDR1 SGHTA, CDR2 FQGNSA. DNA for the CDR3: TGTGCCAGCAGCTTAGGAGAGACCCTATATGGCTACACCTTC. It codes for CASSLGETLYGYTF.

This clonotype came up many times. J is TRBJ2-5 and V is TRBV6-1; unclear D gene. From germline, CDR1 is MNHNS and CDR2 SASEGT. V gave up 4 bases and J gave up 2 bases, with 8 bases separating them. The CDR3 has 13 amino acids. CDR3: CASSARPQETQYF. Here the CDR3 DNA reads TGTGCCAGCAGTGCAAGGCCTCAAGAGACCCAGTACTTC.

This clonotype has ten or more counts. The chain links TRBV6-2 or TRBV6-3 to TRBJ2-7; 7 bases align to TRBD1. This CDR3 comprises 14 residues. J was trimmed by 3 bases and V by 6 bases; bases with no gene match: 8. CDR1 and CDR2 (germline): MNHEY, SVGEGT. For the CDR3, the DNA is TGTGCCAGCAGCGAACCGGGACAGCTCTACGAGCAGTACTTC. This codes for CASSEPGQLYEQYF.

The chain is built from TRBV20-1 and TRBJ1-3; D perhaps matches TRBD1 (5 bases). This CDR3 spans 15 amino acids. Trimming shortened V by 3 bases and J by 0 bases, and 12 bases separated the two germline ends. Germline V gene data show CDR1 as DFQATT and CDR2 as SNEGSKA (reference sequence). CDR3 DNA: TGCAGTGCTAGTTGGGGCCAGAGCTCTGGAAACACCATATATTTT. Encoded protein: CSASWGQSSGNTIYF.

This clonotype was picked up a small number of times. V is TRBV20-1 and J is TRBJ2-7; D may correspond to TRBD1 or TRBD2 (5 bases each). The CDR3 has 14 residues. Germline CDR1 reads DFQATT; CDR2 reads SNEGSKA (reference sequence). The V and J ends lost 0 bases and 6 bases respectively, with 15 bases between them. DNA for the CDR3: TGCAGTGCTAGAGATCCCCAGGGAGTGTTCGAGCAGTACTTC. Protein product: CSARDPQGVFEQYF.

This clonotype occurred many times. V is TRBV7-2 and J is TRBJ2-1, with 11 nucleotides matching TRBD2. CDR1 and CDR2 (germline): SGHTA, FQGNSA. V was clipped by 5 bases and J by 7 bases; unmatched bases: 4. CDR3 length equals 14 residues. The CDR3 DNA sequence: TGTGCCAGCAGCAGACTAGCGGGGAGGAATGAGCAGTTCTTC. Translating it yields CASSRLAGRNEQFF. Full variable domain (missing parts from reference TRBV7-2 and TRBJ2-1): GAGVSQSPSNKVTEKGKDVELRCDPISGHTALYWYRQSLGQGLEFLIYFQGNSAPDKSGLPSDRFSAERTGGSVSTLTIQRTQQEDSAVYLCASSRLAGRNEQFFGPGTRLTVL.

In this sample, this clonotype turned up many times. The V call is TRBV20-1, the J call TRBJ2-3; D gene uncertain. CDR1 DFQATT and CDR2 SNEGSKA come from the germline V gene (reference sequence). V was shortened by 1 base and J by 2 bases, with 16 bases between the two germline ends. CDR3 length: 16 amino acids. The CDR3 is CSARGTKSRITDTQYF. The CDR3 DNA reads TGCAGTGCTAGAGGGACCAAATCGAGGATCACAGATACGCAGTATTTT.

The table lists this clonotype with a few counts. The chain joins TRBV6-6 to TRBJ1-6, with TRBD1 matching over 8 bases. V trimming: 7 bases; J trimming: 5 bases; junction bases outside the gene matches: 13. Germline CDR1 reads MNHNY; CDR2 reads SVGAGI (reference sequence). This CDR3 has 17 amino acids. In nucleotides, the CDR3 is TGTGCCAGCAAGGCGTGGGACAGGCGAGATAATAATTCACCCCTCCACTTT. Translated, it gives CASKAWDRRDNNSPLHF.

In this sample, this clonotype turned up many times. The genes are TRBV6-6 and TRBJ1-5; the match to TRBD1 covers 8 bases. CDR3 size: 16 residues. V gave up 5 bases and J gave up 4 bases; unmatched junction bases: 10. Germline V gives CDR1 MNHNY, CDR2 SVGAGI (reference sequence). CDR3 DNA sequence: TGTGCCAGCAGTCGTCCCCAGGGGGCGGTGAATCAGCCCCAGCATTTT. Translation: CASSRPQGAVNQPQHF.

This clonotype was seen repeatedly, ten times or more. The chain carries TRBV2 and TRBJ2-3, with 10 bases aligning to TRBD1. The germline gives CDR1 SNHLY, CDR2 FYNNEI. The CDR3 runs to 12 residues. V was pared by 11 bases and J by 5 bases, with 4 bases of the junction left unmatched. CDR3 residues: CASGDRGDTQYF. The CDR3 DNA is TGTGCCTCTGGGGACAGGGGAGATACGCAGTATTTT.

This clonotype was counted at least ten times. V and J are TRBV7-2 and TRBJ1-5; D remains ambiguous. The germline gives CDR1 SGHTA, CDR2 FQGNSA. This CDR3 contains 15 residues. Trimming left V 4 bases short and J 5 bases short, with 15 bases between. DNA for the CDR3: TGTGCCAGCAGCTCCGGGGAGCTTATTGATCAGCCCCAGCATTTT. It codes for CASSSGELIDQPQHF.

Many counts were recorded for this clonotype. The rearrangement uses TRBV7-2 and TRBJ1-4; D is uncertain. Per the germline V gene, CDR1 is SGHTA and CDR2 is FQGNSA. The length of the CDR3 is 14 residues. With 4 bases removed from V and 0 bases from J, the gap between germline ends came to 6 bases. This CDR3 is CASSSQATNEKLFF. CDR3 in DNA: TGTGCCAGCAGCTCTCAAGCAACTAATGAAAAACTGTTTTTT.

The chain couples TRBV7-2 to TRBJ2-6; 8 bases match TRBD2. V lost 5 bases, J lost 0 bases, and 15 bases stayed unmatched. The V gene's germline CDR1 is SGHTA and CDR2 FQGNSA. This CDR3 has 20 residues. The chain's CDR3 is CASSPPIPGLVVSGANVLTF. The CDR3 DNA reads as TGTGCCAGCAGCCCGCCCATCCCGGGACTAGTCGTCTCTGGGGCCAACGTCCTGACTTTC.

At least ten counts were recorded for this clonotype. V gene TRBV7-2 combines with J gene TRBJ2-2; 7 bases map to TRBD1. CDR3 size: 15 residues. V lost 4 bases, J lost 3 bases, and 5 bases stayed unmatched. Germline V gene sequence: CDR1 SGHTA, CDR2 FQGNSA. The DNA of the CDR3 is TGTGCCAGCAGCTCGCGACAGGGATACACCGGGGAGCTGTTTTTT. It specifies CASSSRQGYTGELFF.

This clonotype was counted ten times or more. This CDR3 is CASSPGRGTAFF. The CDR3 bases are TGTGCCAGCAGTCCGGGACGGGGGACGGCTTTCTTT. The rearrangement joins TRBV28 to TRBJ1-1; a possible D gene is TRBD1 (5 bases). This CDR3 has 12 residues. Trimming stripped 5 bases from V and 11 bases from J, with 15 bases between. CDR1 is MDHEN, CDR2 SYDVKM, per germline.

There are many counts of this clonotype. The V and J genes are TRBV7-2 and TRBJ1-2, with D uncertain. CDR1 and CDR2 from the germline V gene are SGHTA and FQGNSA. Trimming left V 2 bases short and J 7 bases short, with 8 bases between. This CDR3 region has 12 residues. The CDR3 nucleotides read TGTGCCAGCAGCTTAACCCCGGGTGGCTACACCTTC. Translation: CASSLTPGGYTF. The variable domain in full, completed from reference TRBV7-2 and TRBJ1-2, reads GAGVSQSPSNKVTEKGKDVELRCDPISGHTALYWYRQSLGQGLEFLIYFQGNSAPDKSGLPSDRFSAERTGGSVSTLTIQRTQQEDSAVYLCASSLTPGGYTFGSGTRLTVV.

This clonotype has more than one count but fewer than ten. The genes are TRBV20-1 and TRBJ2-7; D gene ambiguous. This CDR3 spans 12 amino acids. The V gene's germline CDR1 is DFQATT and CDR2 SNEGSKA (reference sequence). V was pared by 4 bases and J by 3 bases, with 10 bases between. The CDR3 loop reads CSAINLVYEQYF. The CDR3 region has the DNA TGCAGTGCTATCAACCTAGTCTACGAGCAGTACTTC.